This is a list of T cell receptor beta chains from one sample in a study of T cell responses to AZD1222 COVID-19 vaccine. Sequencing was performed with immunoSEQ multiplex PCR; in TCRdb, only in-frame clones are kept and a portion is missing. This sample yields some 150,000 clones, of which 90% are seen a single time; 3% to 3.5% belongs to the top ten. Sequences were derived from peripheral blood, sampled 28 days after the second AZD1222 dose. The receptors originated from an adult who received the AZD1222 COVID-19 vaccine. CDR3s include the opening cysteine and the closing phenylalanine or tryptophan. The D gene is left open where the match is weak. Clone sizes are given selectively: once, few, many, or a class where the clone is expanded.

abundance,j_gene,d_gene,len,v_gene,CDR3nt,CDR3aa
-,TRBJ2-4,TRBD2,16,TRBV2,TGTGCCAGCAGTGTGGGGACTAGCGGGAGGACGGACATTCAGTACTTC,CASSVGTSGRTDIQYF
-,TRBJ2-1,TRBD1,16,TRBV24-1,TGTGCCACCAGTGATTTTAGCGGGACAGGGGACAATGAGCAGTTCTTC,CATSDFSGTGDNEQFF
-,TRBJ2-5,-,16,TRBV5-1,TGCGCCAGCAGCTTGTCTCCCGGACTTACTCAAGAGACCCAGTACTTC,CASSLSPGLTQETQYF
-,TRBJ1-1,TRBD1,14,TRBV16,TGTGCCAGCAGCCTCGGACAGGGTAACACTGAAGCTTTCTTT,CASSLGQGNTEAFF
-,TRBJ2-1,-,16,TRBV24-1,TGTGCCACCAGTGATTCCCTCACTTCCTCCTACAATGAGCAGTTCTTC,CATSDSLTSSYNEQFF
-,TRBJ1-5,TRBD1,14,TRBV18,TGTGCCAGCTCACTACAGGGGTTTAATCAGCCCCAGCATTTT,CASSLQGFNQPQHF
-,TRBJ2-2,TRBD2,21,TRBV27,TGTGCCAGCAGTTTAAGGGGGAGCTGGACTAGCGGTATTGGGGCCACCGGGGAGCTGTTTTTT,CASSLRGSWTSGIGATGELFF
-,TRBJ1-2,-,13,TRBV6-5,TGTGCCAGCAGCCTCTCCGGAGCCTATGGCTACACCTTC,CASSLSGAYGYTF
medium-sized,TRBJ2-5,-,16,TRBV18,TGTGCCAGCTCACCATCGCCAGGGGTGTTCGGAGAGACCCAGTACTTC,CASSPSPGVFGETQYF
-,TRBJ1-3,-,18,TRBV7-9,TGTGCCAGCAGCTTAGCTGGTAGGGCCTCATTCTCTGGAAACACCATATATTTT,CASSLAGRASFSGNTIYF
-,TRBJ1-5,-,12,TRBV15,TGTGCCACCAGCAGCAGGGGTCAGCCCCAGCATTTT,CATSSRGQPQHF
-,TRBJ2-1,TRBD2,16,TRBV3-1/TRBV3-2,TGTGCCAGCAGCCTTACAGCGGGAGTGGGGTACAATGAGCAGTTCTTC,CASSLTAGVGYNEQFF
-,TRBJ2-1,-,20,TRBV5-1,TGCGCCAGCAGCTTGCGGGGTAGTCCGTCCAGCGGCCCCTCCTACAATGAGCAGTTCTTC,CASSLRGSPSSGPSYNEQFF
-,TRBJ2-1,-,14,TRBV7-2,TGTGCCAGCAGCTTAGGATCCGGGGTCAATGAGCAGTTCTTC,CASSLGSGVNEQFF
once,TRBJ2-1,TRBD2,15,TRBV19,TGTGCCAGTAGTAGACTAGCGGGTTCCTACAATGAGCAGTTCTTC,CASSRLAGSYNEQFF